The rows below give T cell receptor beta chains drawn from one sample of a study of blood T cell repertoires in COVID-19. Libraries were prepared by immunoSEQ multiplex PCR; TCRdb keeps only in-frame clonotypes and omits some of them. The sample has over 150,000 clones, roughly 78% seen once. Sequencing input: PBMCs or T cells enriched from blood (not recorded which). These receptors were obtained from a woman aged 65 to 85 in a cohort exposed to, infected with or recovered from COVID-19 (not recorded which). CDR3s include the opening cysteine and the closing phenylalanine or tryptophan. Fields, in order: J gene, V gene, D gene, clone size, CDR3 protein, CDR3 DNA. The D gene is left open where the match is weak. Rows give clone size only sometimes, using once, few, many, or a class for an expanded clone.

TRBJ1-2,TRBV4-3,.,.,CASSQDGQGWGYTF,TGCGCCAGCAGCCAAGATGGGCAAGGATGGGGCTACACCTTC
TRBJ1-2,TRBV9,.,.,CASSVGQGNRPTF,.
TRBJ1-6,TRBV28,.,.,CASSLIRLEDSPLHF,TGTGCCAGCAGTTTAATTCGTCTAGAGGATTCACCCCTCCACTTT
TRBJ1-2,TRBV10-3,TRBD1,.,CAITGTGGDGYTF,TGTGCCATAACCGGTACAGGGGGCGATGGCTACACCTTC
TRBJ1-2,TRBV28,.,.,CASSLSYGANYGYTF,TGTGCCAGCAGTTTATCGTACGGAGCTAACTATGGCTACACCTTC
TRBJ1-2,TRBV27,TRBD1,few,CASRTYRDRGGYTF,TGTGCCAGCAGGACCTACCGGGACAGGGGAGGCTACACCTTC
TRBJ1-1,TRBV10-3,.,.,CAISEDYTEAFF,TGTGCCATCAGTGAGGACTACACTGAAGCTTTCTTT
TRBJ2-1,TRBV7-9,.,.,CASSLAGAEQFF,TGTGCCAGCAGCTTAGCGGGGGCTGAGCAGTTCTTC
TRBJ2-5,TRBV5-5,TRBD2,.,CASSLMAGGETQYF,TGTGCCAGCAGCTTGATGGCGGGAGGGGAGACCCAGTACTTC
TRBJ2-5,TRBV9,.,.,CASSVGPAVVETQYF,TGTGCCAGCAGCGTAGGGCCTGCCGTGGTGGAGACCCAGTACTTC
TRBJ2-3,TRBV24-1,TRBD1,.,CATSDRTGGTDTQYF,TGTGCCACCAGTGACCGGACAGGGGGCACAGATACGCAGTATTTT
TRBJ1-4,TRBV28,TRBD1,.,CASRGQGEEKLFF,TGTGCCAGCAGGGGACAGGGGGAGGAAAAACTGTTTTTT
TRBJ1-1,TRBV27,.,few,CASSSQNDNLNTEAFF,TGTGCCAGCAGCTCACAAAATGACAATCTGAACACTGAAGCTTTCTTT
TRBJ2-1,TRBV5-1,TRBD2,.,CASRGLAETYNEQFF,TGCGCCAGCAGGGGACTAGCGGAGACTTACAATGAGCAGTTCTTC
TRBJ2-7,TRBV7-6,TRBD1,few,CASSRTDRGGGEQYF,TGTGCCAGCAGCCGCACGGACAGGGGGGGAGGTGAGCAGTACTTC
TRBJ2-5,TRBV2,TRBD2,.,CASSGGLAGQETQYF,TGTGCCAGCAGTGGTGGACTAGCGGGACAAGAGACCCAGTACTTC
TRBJ1-2,TRBV5-1,TRBD1,once,CASRSTGGSGYGYTF,TGCGCCAGCAGATCTACAGGGGGCTCCGGCTATGGCTACACCTTC
TRBJ2-3,TRBV24-1,.,.,CATSDSRQGTDTQYF,TGTGCCACCAGTGATTCAAGACAGGGCACAGATACGCAGTATTTT
TRBJ2-3,TRBV3-1/TRBV3-2,TRBD2,.,CASSLKALSGMGGTQYF,TGTGCCAGCAGCCTAAAAGCCCTTAGCGGGATGGGGGGTACGCAGTATTTT
TRBJ1-1,TRBV7-7,TRBD1,.,CASKVPVDRGLRRVNTEAFF,TGTGCTAGCAAAGTCCCGGTCGACAGGGGGCTAAGGAGGGTGAACACTGAAGCTTTCTTT
TRBJ2-5,TRBV2,.,.,CASSDRAETQYF,TGTGCCAGCAGTGACCGTGCGGAGACCCAGTACTTC
TRBJ2-3,TRBV2,TRBD2,few,CASRPGLAGAGTDTQYF,TGTGCCAGCAGACCGGGACTAGCGGGAGCAGGCACAGATACGCAGTATTTT
TRBJ1-3,TRBV15,TRBD1,.,CATRQGSAGNTIYF,TGTGCCACCAGACAGGGGTCGGCTGGAAACACCATATATTTT
TRBJ1-5,TRBV18,TRBD1,.,CASSRQGSNQPQHF,TGTGCCAGCTCCCGACAGGGAAGCAATCAGCCCCAGCATTTT
TRBJ1-5,TRBV28,TRBD1,.,CASRRQGGNQPQHF,TGTGCCAGCAGACGACAGGGAGGCAATCAGCCCCAGCATTTT
TRBJ2-7,TRBV15,.,few,CATSREGTGASSEQYF,TGTGCCACCAGCAGAGAGGGAACAGGCGCCTCGTCGGAGCAGTACTTC
TRBJ2-7,TRBV7-3,TRBD2,.,CASSTDGGGEQYF,TGTGCCAGCAGCACGGACGGGGGAGGGGAGCAGTACTTC
TRBJ2-7,TRBV20-1,.,.,CSARNYYEQYF,TGCAGTGCTAGGAACTACTACGAGCAGTACTTC
TRBJ2-7,TRBV7-6,.,.,CASGLGTLQGYEQYF,TGTGCCAGCGGCTTAGGGACTCTACAGGGCTACGAGCAGTACTTC
TRBJ2-1,TRBV7-3,.,few,CASSPGVGSYNEQFF,TGTGCCAGCAGCCCAGGGGTTGGGTCCTACAATGAGCAGTTCTTC
TRBJ2-5,TRBV11-3,.,.,CASSAGLTTGGGKETQYF,TGTGCCAGCAGCGCCGGGTTAACAACGGGGGGCGGGAAAGAGACCCAGTACTTC
TRBJ1-2,TRBV19,.,.,CASSINSQDGGYTF,TGTGCCAGTAGTATAAATTCCCAGGATGGTGGCTACACCTTC
TRBJ1-3,TRBV27,.,.,CASSPSGRGPGNTIYF,TGTGCCAGCAGTCCCAGCGGGCGGGGGCCCGGGAACACCATATATTTT
TRBJ2-7,TRBV20-1,.,once,CSARAGTQQYF,TGCAGTGCTAGGGCGGGAACCCAGCAGTACTTC
TRBJ2-3,TRBV7-8,TRBD2,.,CASSFRLAGGSDTQYF,TGTGCCAGCAGCTTTAGGCTAGCGGGAGGTTCAGATACGCAGTATTTT
TRBJ2-5,TRBV24-1,TRBD1,.,CATGTGETQYF,TGTGCCACTGGGACAGGGGAGACCCAGTACTTC
TRBJ2-1,TRBV6-5,.,.,CASSYVLGDYNEQFF,TGTGCCAGCAGTTACGTCTTAGGGGATTACAATGAGCAGTTCTTC
TRBJ2-7,TRBV6-5,.,.,CASSYSAGTYEQYF,TGTGCCAGCAGTTACTCGGCAGGGACCTACGAGCAGTACTTC
TRBJ2-7,TRBV7-2,.,.,CASSFLTGGALYEQYF,TGTGCCAGCAGCTTCTTGACAGGAGGAGCACTCTACGAGCAGTACTTC
TRBJ2-2,TRBV24-1,.,.,CATSFGENTGELFF,TGTGCCACCAGTTTTGGTGAGAATACCGGGGAGCTGTTTTTT
TRBJ2-5,TRBV4-1,TRBD1,.,CASSPRQGHQETQYF,TGCGCCAGCAGCCCCCGACAGGGCCACCAAGAGACCCAGTACTTC
TRBJ1-2,TRBV5-4,.,.,CASSLVTQTNGYTF,TGTGCCAGCAGCTTGGTAACACAGACTAATGGCTACACCTTC
TRBJ2-1,TRBV2,TRBD2,.,CASSQTSGRYNEQFF,TGTGCCAGCAGTCAGACTAGCGGCCGCTACAATGAGCAGTTCTTC
TRBJ2-1,TRBV11-2,.,.,CASSLEGTSTYNEQFF,TGTGCCAGCAGCTTAGAAGGGACAAGTACCTACAATGAGCAGTTCTTC
TRBJ2-5,TRBV9,TRBD2,few,CASSLGLAGGGLQETQYF,TGTGCCAGCAGCCTGGGGCTAGCGGGAGGAGGGCTCCAAGAGACCCAGTACTTC
TRBJ2-3,TRBV18,.,.,CASSFSQGGTDTQYF,TGTGCCAGCTCTTTTTCACAGGGCGGTACAGATACGCAGTATTTT
TRBJ2-5,TRBV5-1,.,.,CASSLDVVSGVETQYF,TGCGCCAGCAGCTTGGACGTGGTTTCAGGGGTCGAGACCCAGTACTTC
TRBJ1-5,TRBV20-1,TRBD1,.,CSASDRGSNQPQHF,TGCAGTGCTAGTGACAGGGGTAGCAATCAGCCCCAGCATTTT
TRBJ2-5,TRBV7-9,.,.,CASSLTNGEWETQYF,TGTGCCAGCAGCTTAACGAACGGGGAGTGGGAGACCCAGTACTTC
TRBJ1-1,TRBV3-1/TRBV3-2,.,.,CASSQDDRNTEAFF,TGTGCCAGCAGCCAAGATGACAGGAACACTGAAGCTTTCTTT
TRBJ2-5,TRBV14,TRBD2,few,CASSPGTSGNRAQYF,TGTGCCAGCAGCCCCGGGACTAGCGGAAATCGGGCCCAGTACTTC
TRBJ2-1,TRBV18,.,.,CASLTSVGIDEQFF,TGTGCCAGCTTGACTAGTGTAGGAATCGATGAGCAGTTCTTC
TRBJ1-6,TRBV14,TRBD1,.,CASSYRQGSSPLHF,TGTGCCAGCAGCTATCGACAGGGGTCCTCACCCCTCCACTTT
TRBJ2-5,TRBV7-7,.,.,CASSLLGGDWETQYF,TGTGCTAGCAGCTTGTTAGGGGGAGATTGGGAGACCCAGTACTTC
TRBJ1-1,TRBV19,.,.,CASSIQGLAQAFF,TGTGCCAGTAGTATACAGGGGCTCGCTCAAGCTTTCTTT